This T cell receptor (beta chain) was captured by sequencing in a study of CD8 T cells in ankylosing spondylitis. A single record per CDR3 protein comes from TCRdb applying MiXCR to the 5' RACE reads. The sample includes about 110,000 distinct CDR3 sequences, approximately 25% of them seen just once. V lost 2 bases to trimming and J lost 10 bases, with 19 bases between them. This CDR3 is 15 amino acids long. Germline V gene sequence: CDR1 SGHRS, CDR2 YFSETQ. The gene calls are TRBV5-1 and TRBJ2-1, with a weak D call TRBD2 (5 bases). Sequencing was done on a sample of synovial fluid, either unsorted or a sorted T cell fraction (not recorded which). The source is a male donor with ankylosing spondylitis. CDR3 coding DNA: TGCGCCAGCAGCTTAGGAGCAGTGAGGGAAAAAGAGCAGTTCTTC. Amino acid sequence: CASSLGAVREKEQFF. The full variable domain, its missing parts supplied by reference TRBV5-1 and TRBJ2-1, is KAGVTQTPRYLIKTRGQQVTLSCSPISGHRSVSWYQQTPGQGLQFLFEYFSETQRNKGNFPGRFSGRQFSNSRSEMNVSTLELGDSALYLCASSLGAVREKEQFFGPGTRLTVL.